The 5 T cell receptor beta chains below were found in one sample sequenced in a study of CD8 T cells in ankylosing spondylitis. TCRdb re-analysed the 5' RACE reads in MiXCR, keeping a single row per CDR3 protein. This table holds 250,000 or so distinct CDR3 sequences, about 20% found once. The sequenced sample was blood, either unsorted or a sorted T cell fraction (not recorded which). These receptors all stem from a male donor with ankylosing spondylitis or in good health (not recorded which).

The genes are TRBV5-1 and TRBJ1-5; TRBD1 is a possible D gene (5 bases). Germline values: CDR1 SGHRS, CDR2 YFSETQ. The CDR3 is 15 residues long. V lost 1 base and J 5 bases, leaving 13 bases between the germline ends. This chain's CDR3 is CASSLLGDADQPQHF. The CDR3 nucleotides read TGCGCCAGCAGCTTGTTAGGGGATGCCGATCAGCCCCAGCATTTT. The whole variable domain, remainder taken from reference TRBV5-1 and TRBJ1-5, is KAGVTQTPRYLIKTRGQQVTLSCSPISGHRSVSWYQQTPGQGLQFLFEYFSETQRNKGNFPGRFSGRQFSNSRSEMNVSTLELGDSALYLCASSLLGDADQPQHFGDGTRLSIL.

This clonotype was counted ten times or more. This chain uses TRBV6-1 with TRBJ2-5, with D unclear. This CDR3 is built from 14 residues. Per germline, CDR1 MNHNS and CDR2 SASEGT. With 6 bases removed from V and 5 bases from J, the gap between germline ends came to 16 bases. The CDR3 region is CASSPIGILETQYF. Here the CDR3 DNA reads TGTGCCAGCAGCCCGATTGGGATTCTGGAGACCCAGTACTTC.

The chain recombines TRBV10-3 with TRBJ1-6; D not certain. The length of the CDR3 is 13 residues. CDR1 is ENHRY and CDR2 is SYGVKD in the germline V gene. Trimming cost V 4 bases and J 10 bases, with 11 bases left between them. The DNA of the CDR3 is TGTGCCATCAGTGGAGGGCTGGAGTCACCCCTCCACTTT. Protein sequence: CAISGGLESPLHF.

This clonotype has only a few counts. V is TRBV9 and J is TRBJ2-2; 7 bases line up with TRBD1. J lost 5 bases, V lost 6 bases, and 10 bases had no gene match. CDR1 and CDR2 (germline): SGDLS, YYNGEE. The CDR3 runs 15 residues. This CDR3 is CASKRKDRRTGELFF. DNA of the CDR3: TGTGCCAGCAAACGAAAGGACAGGCGGACCGGGGAGCTGTTTTTT.

This clonotype showed up just a few times. The chain is built from TRBV4-3 and TRBJ2-2; the D gene is possibly TRBD1 (6 bases). CDR3 length: 16 residues. V was pared by 4 bases and J by 5 bases, with 17 bases between. Germline CDR1 and CDR2: LGHNA and YSLEER. The CDR3 DNA is TGCGCCAGCAGCCCACAGGGCCCGAGGAATACCGGGGAGCTGTTTTTT. This codes for CASSPQGPRNTGELFF.